The 27 T cell receptor beta chains reported below all come from one sample, sequenced in a study of beta chain features in type 1 diabetes. Their recognized antigens are unknown. Whole-study results and caveats: In all four CD4+ subsets, TCRB CDR3 length was significantly, moderately reduced in type 1 diabetes.

The authors reverse transcribed all of the isolated RNA, so sequencing captured expressed TCRB transcripts. Some clones are missing from TCRdb's copy, which holds only in-frame ones; the method was immunoSEQ multiplex PCR. The sample includes 20,000 to 30,000 clones, 55% to 75% seen only once; the top ten take less than 4.5%. Sample: Tregs from blood. The receptors originated from a man aged 18 to 29 with type 1 diabetes.

Note on this clone: One end of the junction does not line up with germline, which may come from a read error. The chain links TRBV5-1 to TRBJ2-5, with D perhaps matching TRBD2 (5 bases). This CDR3 is 14 amino acids long. In germline, CDR1 is SGHRS, CDR2 YFSETQ. The CDR3 here is CASNLVASSETQYF. CDR3 bases: TGCGCCAGCAACTTGGTTGCTAGCTCGGAGACCCAGTACTTC.

The chain couples TRBV4-2 to TRBJ1-1; tentative D call: TRBD1 (5 bases). Germline CDR1 reads LGHNA; CDR2 reads YNFKEQ. V lost 1 base, J lost 3 bases, and 21 bases lay in between. The CDR3 is 18 residues long. This CDR3 is CASSQVVAGRRGDTEAFF. The CDR3 bases are TGTGCCAGCAGCCAAGTGGTGGCAGGGAGGCGGGGTGACACTGAAGCTTTCTTT.

This clone was seen a handful of times. V usage is TRBV7-9 and J usage is TRBJ1-1; 8 bases are shared with TRBD1. J gave up 4 bases and V 5 bases, and 6 bases lay outside the gene matches. The CDR3 is 14 residues long. Germline loops: CDR1 SEHNR, CDR2 FQNEAQ (reference sequence). This CDR3 reads CASSQGAGPTEAFF. The CDR3 nucleotides are TGTGCCAGCAGCCAGGGGGCAGGCCCCACTGAAGCTTTCTTT.

CDR3 loop: CASSRGGTLLYSTQYF. In DNA form, the CDR3 reads TGTGCCAGCAGCCGGGGGGGGACCCTGTTGTATAGTACGCAGTATTTT. This chain connects TRBV11-2 to TRBJ2-3, with TRBD2 matching 8 bases. Looked up from germline, CDR1 is SGHAT and CDR2 is FQNNGV. The J segment lost 8 bases and the V segment lost 5 bases, leaving 15 bases of the junction unmatched. The CDR3 has 16 residues.

V usage is TRBV6-5 and J usage is TRBJ1-3; 11 bases are a match to TRBD1. This CDR3 contains 15 residues. Germline V CDR1 and CDR2: MNHEY, SVGAGI. The V segment lost 2 bases and the J segment 7 bases; nucleotides outside the gene matches: 4. DNA for the CDR3: TGTGCCAGCAGTTACGGACAGGGGGCAGGTAACACCATATATTTT. It translates to CASSYGQGAGNTIYF.

The rearrangement joins TRBV6-5 to TRBJ1-2; D is unresolved. Trimming pared 11 bases from V and 8 bases from J, leaving 18 bases between. CDR1 and CDR2 (germline): MNHEY, SVGAGI. This CDR3 is built from 12 residues. The CDR3 spells CAAYGLGGGYTF. Here the CDR3 DNA reads TGTGCCGCTTACGGATTGGGAGGGGGCTACACCTTC.

V usage is TRBV28 and J usage is TRBJ1-5; TRBD1 aligns across 9 bases. The CDR3 has 14 amino acids. With V trimmed by 4 bases and J by 11 bases, 9 bases remained unmatched. Germline-derived CDR1 and CDR2 are MDHEN and SYDVKM. The chain's CDR3 is CASSSGQGRAAQHF. As DNA, the CDR3 is TGTGCCAGCAGTTCGGGACAGGGACGAGCGGCCCAGCATTTT.

V gene TRBV14 combines with J gene TRBJ2-1, with 13 nucleotides matching TRBD2. Germline CDR1 SGHDN, CDR2 FVKESK. This CDR3 comprises 15 residues. Trimming at V came to 2 bases and at J to 10 bases, leaving 5 bases not matched to a gene. Here the CDR3 reads CASSQWTSGRGEQFF. The CDR3 nucleotides read TGTGCCAGCAGCCAATGGACTAGCGGGAGAGGAGAGCAGTTCTTC.

This sequence joins TRBV6-6 and TRBJ2-7; TRBD1 is a possible D gene (5 bases). The ends were cut back, 6 bases at V and 3 bases at J, with 15 bases in the middle. The CDR3 extends over 14 amino acids. Per the germline V gene, CDR1 is MNHNY and CDR2 is SVGAGI (reference sequence). The CDR3 spells CASSRDRINYEQYF. As DNA, the CDR3 is TGTGCCAGCAGCCGAGACAGAATTAACTACGAGCAGTACTTC.

The chain joins TRBV6-5 to TRBJ2-6; D remains unclear. Trimming removed 6 bases from V and 5 bases from J, with 11 bases in between. Looked up from germline, CDR1 is MNHEY and CDR2 is SVGAGI. The CDR3 covers 14 residues. The CDR3 nucleotides read TGTGCCAGCAGCCCCGGAGACTGGGCCAACGTCCTGACTTTC. Translated, it gives CASSPGDWANVLTF.

This sequence joins TRBV4-3 and TRBJ1-2, with D tentatively TRBD1 (5 bases). The germline gives CDR1 LGHNA, CDR2 YSLEER. This CDR3 spans 13 amino acids. V lost 0 bases and J lost 4, with 6 bases in between. CDR3 DNA sequence: TGCGCCAGCAGCCAAGACACAGGCTATGGCTACACCTTC. Its protein product is CASSQDTGYGYTF.

This clone was counted between two and nine times. The chain recombines TRBV21-1 with TRBJ2-7; the D call in the table, TRBD2, was not verified against the DNA. TRBV21-1 corresponds to a pseudogene. The CDR3 is 15 amino acids. CDR3 in amino acids: CASSKVVPSSYEQYF. CDR3 nucleotide sequence: TGTGCCAGCAGCAAAGTGGTGCCTAGCAGCTACGAGCAGTACTTC.

This clone was detected only a few times. This chain connects TRBV7-2 to TRBJ2-3, with TRBD2 identical over 7 bases. Germline CDR1 is SGHTA and CDR2 is FQGNSA. This CDR3 has 16 residues. The J segment lost 5 bases and the V segment lost 2 bases, leaving 10 bases of the junction unmatched. The CDR3 reads CASSLSPKSGVDTQYF. CDR3 bases: TGTGCCAGCAGCTTATCCCCCAAAAGCGGGGTAGATACGCAGTATTTT.

This clone is a singleton in its sample. This chain links TRBV7-9 with TRBJ2-7; 9 positions agree with TRBD2. Germline V CDR1 and CDR2: SEHNR, FQNEAQ (reference sequence). J lost 6 bases, V lost 3 bases, and 9 bases had no gene match. This CDR3 comprises 15 residues. CDR3 DNA sequence: TGTGCCAGCAGCTTGATGGCGGGAGGGACCCCCGAGCAGTACTTC. Its translation is CASSLMAGGTPEQYF.

This rearrangement joins TRBV14 to TRBJ2-5; TRBD2 matches 10 bases. V was pared by 2 bases and J by 5 bases, with 17 bases of the junction left unmatched. Germline V lookup: CDR1 SGHDN, CDR2 FVKESK. The length of the CDR3 is 19 residues. This CDR3 reads CASSQRFLAGAPPGETQYF. The CDR3 coding sequence is TGTGCCAGCAGCCAAAGGTTTCTAGCGGGAGCCCCCCCAGGGGAGACCCAGTACTTC.

The chain has TRBV29-1 and TRBJ2-1, with 11 bases matching TRBD2. The germline V gene has CDR1 SQVTM and CDR2 ANQGSEA. The CDR3 sequence is 15 residues long. Losses at the gene ends were 6 bases for V and 4 bases for J; bases not matched to a gene: 8. The CDR3 loop is CSVGTSGAPYNEQFF. The CDR3 bases are TGCAGCGTCGGGACTAGCGGAGCCCCTTACAATGAGCAGTTCTTC.

V and J are TRBV11-2 and TRBJ2-7; 10 bases are a match to TRBD2. Germline V lookup: CDR1 SGHAT, CDR2 FQNNGV. The CDR3 is made up of 17 amino acids. V gave up 5 bases and J gave up 6 bases; unmatched junction bases: 16. The CDR3 region is CASSPTMASGRVGEQYF. The CDR3 bases are TGTGCCAGCAGCCCCACGATGGCTAGCGGGAGAGTAGGCGAGCAGTACTTC.

The chain recombines TRBV28 with TRBJ1-1, with 10 bases matching TRBD1. Trimming cost V 4 bases and J 5 bases; bases outside gene matches: 4. Per germline, CDR1 MDHEN and CDR2 SYDVKM. The CDR3 covers 14 residues. The chain's CDR3 is CASSWTGGRTEAFF. The CDR3 DNA reads as TGTGCCAGCAGTTGGACAGGGGGACGGACTGAAGCTTTCTTT.

The chain combines TRBV5-1 with TRBJ2-7; TRBD1 matches at 11 bases. The CDR3 runs to 14 residues. With V trimmed by 7 bases and J by 3 bases, 6 bases remained unmatched. In germline, CDR1 is SGHRS, CDR2 YFSETQ. The CDR3 DNA reads as TGCGCCAGCGTAGCCGGGACAGGGGGCTACGAGCAGTACTTC. Translation gives CASVAGTGGYEQYF.

The rearrangement joins TRBV11-2 to TRBJ2-7; TRBD1 matches 9 bases. The trim removed 2 bases at V and 6 bases at J, leaving 5 bases unmatched. The germline V gene encodes CDR1 SGHAT and CDR2 FQNNGV. The CDR3 length is 14 residues. The CDR3 nucleotides read TGTGCCAGCAGCTTATGGGACAGGGTGGGCGAGCAGTACTTC. As protein: CASSLWDRVGEQYF.

This clone was seen once. The chain employs TRBV7-2 and TRBJ2-5; 7 bases fit TRBD2. Germline V gene lookup returns CDR1 SGHTA and CDR2 FQGNSA. V lost 1 base and J lost 4; bases outside the gene matches: 18. The CDR3 is 19 residues long. The DNA of the CDR3 is TGTGCCAGCAGCTTAGTTCCCTCCGCGGGAGAATTAATATCAGAGACCCAGTACTTC. This codes for CASSLVPSAGELISETQYF.

The chain joins TRBV5-1 to TRBJ1-1, with D perhaps matching TRBD1 (5 bases). V shed 1 base and J shed 2 bases, with 18 bases lying between them. Germline assignment: CDR1 SGHRS and CDR2 YFSETQ. The CDR3 spans 17 residues. DNA for the CDR3: TGCGCCAGCAGCTTGTGGCCCTACGACAGTATCAACACTGAAGCTTTCTTT. Its protein product is CASSLWPYDSINTEAFF.

The CDR3 spells CASSPRGSSTDTQYF. The DNA of the CDR3 is TGTGCCAGCAGCCCCCGGGGGTCTAGCACAGATACGCAGTATTTT. The chain employs TRBV9 and TRBJ2-3; TRBD2 might be the D (6 bases). Trimming stripped 4 bases from V and 0 bases from J, with 12 bases between. This CDR3 spans 15 amino acids. Germline CDR1 SGDLS, CDR2 YYNGEE.

The table lists this clone with a count of one. The chain recombines TRBV5-1 with TRBJ2-5, with TRBD1 identical over 7 bases. The CDR3 sequence is 14 residues long. With 4 bases clipped from V and 0 bases from J, the junction kept 3 bases outside the gene matches. The V gene's germline CDR1 is SGHRS and CDR2 YFSETQ. This chain's CDR3 is CASSPGQNQETQYF. The CDR3 DNA follows: TGCGCCAGCAGCCCGGGACAGAACCAAGAGACCCAGTACTTC.

The chain recombines TRBV6-1 with TRBJ2-7; TRBD1 matches 11 bases. This CDR3 has 14 residues. Per germline, CDR1 MNHNS and CDR2 SASEGT. Trimming at V came to 6 bases and at J to 2 bases, leaving 3 bases not matched to a gene. The CDR3 reads CASSWDRGTYEQYF. CDR3 DNA sequence: TGTGCCAGCAGCTGGGACAGGGGGACCTACGAGCAGTACTTC.

The rearrangement joins TRBV25-1 to TRBJ2-3; 12 nucleotides align to TRBD1. CDR3 length equals 17 residues. Germline V gene lookup returns CDR1 MGHDK and CDR2 SYGVNS. V was pared by 4 bases and J by 6 bases, with 11 bases of the junction left unmatched. The CDR3 DNA reads as TGTGCCAGCAGTGGCTCCTGGGGGACAGGGGGCGCCGATACGCAGTATTTT. Translated: CASSGSWGTGGADTQYF.

The chain uses TRBV11-1 and TRBJ2-7, with D unresolved. V was clipped by 3 bases and J by 2 bases, with 11 bases between them. Per the germline V gene, CDR1 is SGHAT and CDR2 is FQDESV (reference sequence). CDR3 length equals 14 residues. The CDR3 DNA reads TGTGCCAGCAGCTTGCCAGGAACGACCTACGAGCAGTACTTC. It yields the protein CASSLPGTTYEQYF.